This entry lists 32 T cell receptor beta chains sequenced from one sample in a study of T cells in Graves' hyperthyroidism and ophthalmopathy. There were TCR beta CDR3 regions amplified from RNA transcripts. A first-round RT-PCR of the TCR CDR3 used the HTBI primer set. From the multiplex PCR reads, TCRdb called clonotypes with MiXCR, one entry per CDR3 protein. The table lists hundreds of thousands of distinct CDR3 sequences, about a third of them singletons. Specimen: blood. Source of these receptors: a middle-aged woman with Graves' hyperthyroidism.

The chain carries TRBV7-9 and TRBJ2-3, with D possibly being TRBD1 (6 bases). The CDR3 spans 16 residues. The V end was cut by 10 bases, the J end by 2 bases, with 22 bases between. Germline V gene sequence: CDR1 SEHNR, CDR2 FQNEAQ (reference sequence). The CDR3 sequence: CAILEWDTYDTDTQYF. The CDR3 DNA reads as TGTGCCATCCTGGAATGGGACACCTATGACACAGATACGCAGTATTTT.

Concerning this clonotype itself: Being one base from a much bigger clone, this may be a read error. The V gene is TRBV20-1, the J gene TRBJ1-2; D uncertain. The V end lost 4 bases, the J end lost 0 bases, and 9 bases lay between the germline ends. The CDR3 runs to 13 residues. Germline values: CDR1 DFQATT, CDR2 SNEGSKA (reference sequence). The CDR3 DNA reads TGCAGTGCTATGCAGGTAGCTAACTATGGCTACACCTTC. As protein: CSAMQVANYGYTF.

This clonotype was seen a few times. The chain couples TRBV7-2 to TRBJ1-5; no reliable D call. CDR3 size: 15 residues. With 1 base removed from V and 0 bases from J, the gap between germline ends came to 7 bases. Germline loops: CDR1 SGHTA, CDR2 FQGNSA. CDR3 sequence reads: CASSLGIYSNQPQHF. CDR3 nucleotides: TGTGCCAGCAGCTTAGGGATTTATAGCAATCAGCCCCAGCATTTT. Based on the CDR3 plus reference TRBV7-2 and TRBJ1-5, the full variable domain is GAGVSQSPSNKVTEKGKDVELRCDPISGHTALYWYRQSLGQGLEFLIYFQGNSAPDKSGLPSDRFSAERTGGSVSTLTIQRTQQEDSAVYLCASSLGIYSNQPQHFGDGTRLSIL.

J is TRBJ1-1 and V is TRBV2; 7 nucleotides match TRBD1. This CDR3 region has 18 residues. CDR1 and CDR2 (germline): SNHLY, FYNNEI. V trimming: 5 bases; J trimming: 1 base; junction bases outside the gene matches: 16. CDR3 loop: CASSYPHTTGIRNTEAFF. DNA for the CDR3: TGTGCCAGCAGTTACCCCCACACGACAGGGATCCGGAACACTGAAGCTTTCTTT.

The chain couples TRBV5-1 to TRBJ2-7; D possibly corresponds to TRBD1 (5 bases). CDR1 is SGHRS, CDR2 YFSETQ, per germline. The CDR3 runs to 13 residues. V gave up 4 bases and J gave up 2 bases, with 10 bases separating them. This CDR3 is CASSPDKTYEQYF. As DNA, the CDR3 is TGCGCCAGCAGCCCGGACAAAACCTACGAGCAGTACTTC. The variable domain in full, completed from reference TRBV5-1 and TRBJ2-7, reads KAGVTQTPRYLIKTRGQQVTLSCSPISGHRSVSWYQQTPGQGLQFLFEYFSETQRNKGNFPGRFSGRQFSNSRSEMNVSTLELGDSALYLCASSPDKTYEQYFGPGTRLTVT.

About this clonotype itself: One end of the junction does not line up with germline, which may come from a read error. The chain couples TRBV10-3 to TRBJ2-6; D may correspond to TRBD1 or TRBD2 (5 bases each). There are 16 residues in the CDR3. Germline CDR1 ENHRY, CDR2 SYGVKD. The CDR3 DNA is TGTGCCATCAGTGAGTCTGAAGGTTCCGGGGCCAACGCCCTGACTTTC. Translating it yields CAISESEGSGANALTF.

About this clonotype itself: Since a much larger clone is just one base distant, this may be a read error. The rearrangement joins TRBV2 to TRBJ2-7; no firm D call. The CDR3 length is 16 residues. Trimming took 3 bases from V and 5 from J, leaving 20 bases between them. Germline V gene sequence: CDR1 SNHLY, CDR2 FYNNEI. CDR3 protein: CASSDASAVKGNEQYF. CDR3 sequence (DNA): TGTGCCAGCAGTGACGCAAGTGCGGTCAAGGGTAACGAGCAGTACTTC. Full variable domain (outside the CDR3, taken from reference TRBV2 and TRBJ2-7): EPEVTQTPSHQVTQMGQEVILRCVPISNHLYFYWYRQILGQKVEFLVSFYNNEISEKSEIFDDQFSVERPDGSNFTLKIRSTKLEDSAMYFCASSDASAVKGNEQYFGPGTRLTVT.

For this clonotype: A read error may be the cause here, since a much bigger clone is one base away. Here the CDR3 reads CASSSRAQSVNTGAFF. DNA for the CDR3: TGTGCCAGCAGCTCGAGGGCGCAGTCGGTGAACACTGGAGCTTTCTTT. The chain is built from TRBV11-2 and TRBJ1-1, with unresolved D. This CDR3 is 16 amino acids long. The germline gives CDR1 SGHAT, CDR2 FQNNGV.

This clonotype was counted between two and nine times. The rearrangement joins TRBV12-3 or TRBV12-4 to TRBJ1-1; 12 positions match TRBD1. This CDR3 has 14 residues. V dropped 7 bases and J dropped 6; count of bases not matched to a gene: 6. This chain's CDR3 is CASIRGQGAAEAFF. The DNA of the CDR3 is TGTGCCAGCATCAGGGGACAGGGGGCCGCTGAAGCTTTCTTT.

This clonotype appeared a single time. The V and J genes are TRBV7-3 and TRBJ2-3; 11 nucleotides line up with TRBD1. The CDR3 sequence is 17 residues long. With V trimmed by 4 bases and J by 0 bases, 6 bases remained unmatched. Germline CDR1 reads SGHTA; CDR2 reads FQGTGA. The CDR3 loop is CASSSTGTGGSTDTQYF. The CDR3 DNA sequence: TGTGCCAGCAGCTCCACCGGGACAGGGGGTAGCACAGATACGCAGTATTTT.

This clonotype was seen only a few times. The chain combines TRBV7-2 with TRBJ1-2; perhaps TRBD1 as D (5 bases). The length of the CDR3 is 13 residues. Trimming removed 5 bases from V and 8 bases from J, with 15 bases in between. Germline CDR1 SGHTA, CDR2 FQGNSA. CDR3 bases: TGTGCCAGCAGCACCGGGGCCCCCAACGGCTACACCTTC. Protein product: CASSTGAPNGYTF. Complete variable domain (other parts from reference TRBV7-2 and TRBJ1-2): GAGVSQSPSNKVTEKGKDVELRCDPISGHTALYWYRQSLGQGLEFLIYFQGNSAPDKSGLPSDRFSAERTGGSVSTLTIQRTQQEDSAVYLCASSTGAPNGYTFGSGTRLTVV.

V gene TRBV11-2 combines with J gene TRBJ2-7, with no clear D. This CDR3 has 13 residues. V shed 5 bases and J shed 2 bases, with 10 bases lying between them. Per germline, CDR1 SGHAT and CDR2 FQNNGV. The CDR3, as DNA: TGTGCCAGCAGCCTGTACAGTACCTACGAGCAGTACTTC. This sequence encodes CASSLYSTYEQYF.

The chain couples TRBV4-2 to TRBJ1-5; a possible D gene is TRBD1 (5 bases). In germline, CDR1 is LGHNA, CDR2 YNFKEQ. V was shortened by 1 base and J by 3 bases, with 10 bases between the two germline ends. The CDR3 has 15 residues. Here the CDR3 reads CASSQGLGDNQPQHF. The DNA of the CDR3 is TGTGCCAGCAGCCAAGGGTTAGGGGACAATCAGCCCCAGCATTTT.

The CDR3 bases are TGTGCCATCAGGAAAGCGGGAGGGACCTACGAGCAGTACTTC. Its protein is CAIRKAGGTYEQYF. This chain links TRBV10-3 with TRBJ2-7; 10 bases match TRBD2. The V gene end was trimmed by 6 bases and the J gene end by 2 bases; junction bases not matched to a gene: 4. The CDR3 is 14 residues long. The V gene's germline CDR1 is ENHRY and CDR2 SYGVKD.

This clonotype was counted a single time. J is TRBJ2-5 and V is TRBV12-3 or TRBV12-4; 9 bases are a match to TRBD2. The CDR3 runs to 16 residues. V shed 8 bases and J 5 bases; nucleotides not matched to a gene: 15. The CDR3: CASGPQASGAGETQYF. The CDR3 nucleotides read TGTGCCAGCGGCCCCCAGGCTAGCGGGGCGGGGGAGACCCAGTACTTC.

The chain carries TRBV2 and TRBJ1-5; 9 bases fit TRBD1. The trim removed 5 bases at V and 7 bases at J, leaving 12 bases unmatched. Germline CDR1 SNHLY, CDR2 FYNNEI. The CDR3 has 16 amino acids. This CDR3 reads CASSYWGQGIGQPQHF. CDR3 bases: TGTGCCAGCAGTTACTGGGGACAGGGTATAGGCCAGCCCCAGCATTTT.

The gene calls are TRBV6-5 and TRBJ2-2; D is ambiguous. This CDR3 comprises 16 residues. Germline V gene data show CDR1 as MNHEY and CDR2 as SVGAGI. The V end lost 7 bases, the J end lost 1 base, and 16 bases lay between the germline ends. The CDR3 reads CASTTTTTLNTGELFF. The CDR3 bases are TGTGCCAGCACCACTACAACCACCTTGAACACCGGGGAGCTGTTTTTT.

In its sample, this clonotype was seen many times. This chain connects TRBV29-1 to TRBJ1-1; D gene uncertain. This CDR3 spans 12 amino acids. Germline CDR1 is SQVTM and CDR2 is ANQGSEA. The V and J ends lost 5 bases and 4 bases respectively, with 11 bases between them. This chain's CDR3 is CSVLIVGTEAFF. The CDR3 DNA sequence: TGCAGCGTTCTCATAGTAGGCACTGAAGCTTTCTTT. Using reference TRBV29-1 and TRBJ1-1 for the parts outside the CDR3, the full variable domain is SAVISQKPSRDICQRGTSLTIQCQVDSQVTMMFWYRQQPGQSLTLIATANQGSEATYESGFVIDKFPISRPNLTFSTLTVSNMSPEDSSIYLCSVLIVGTEAFFGQGTRLTVV.

This clonotype was seen a handful of times. The chain carries TRBV20-1 and TRBJ1-4; D is unresolved. V was clipped by 1 base and J by 8 bases, with 17 bases between them. Germline lookup yields CDR1 DFQATT and CDR2 SNEGSKA (reference sequence). This CDR3 has 15 residues. The CDR3 DNA is TGCAGTGCTAGAGTATGGGAGGGCCCCGGGGAAAAACTGTTTTTT. Its translation is CSARVWEGPGEKLFF.

Worth noting for this clonotype: A read error may produce the germline difference seen at one junction end. The rearrangement links TRBV13 to TRBJ1-2, with no clear D. The CDR3 is made up of 14 amino acids. Germline-derived CDR1 and CDR2 are PRHDT and FYEKMQ (reference sequence). The DNA of the CDR3 is TGTGCCAGCAGACAATCCGGGTCTGGGTATGGCCACACCTTC. The encoded protein is CASRQSGSGYGHTF. The full variable domain, in which reference TRBV13 and TRBJ1-2 provide the parts outside the CDR3, is AAGVIQSPRHLIKEKRETATLKCYPIPRHDTVYWYQQGPGQDPQFLISFYEKMQSDKGSIPDRFSAQQFSDYHSELNMSSLELGDSALYFCASRQSGSGYGHTFGSGTRLTVV.

This clonotype was found many times. The V gene is TRBV7-2, the J gene TRBJ1-5; D is uncertain. From germline, CDR1 is SGHTA and CDR2 FQGNSA. Trimming stripped 2 bases from V and 1 base from J, with 6 bases between. CDR3 length: 14 amino acids. The CDR3 region has the DNA TGTGCCAGCAGCTTAACAGAGAGCAATCAGCCCCAGCATTTT. This codes for CASSLTESNQPQHF.

This clonotype was observed a few times. J is TRBJ2-7 and V is TRBV19, with D possibly being TRBD1 (6 bases). Germline V gene lookup returns CDR1 LNHDA and CDR2 SQIVND (reference sequence). The CDR3 extends over 17 amino acids. The ends were cut back, 4 bases at V and 5 bases at J, with 24 bases in the middle. CDR3 in amino acids: CASSSRSQGTRFHEQYF. The CDR3 coding sequence is TGTGCCAGTAGTAGCAGATCTCAGGGGACCCGTTTCCACGAGCAGTACTTC.

This clonotype was picked up many times. The CDR3: CASSISPRAEGYTF. For the CDR3, the DNA is TGTGCCAGCAGCATCTCACCCAGGGCAGAGGGCTACACCTTC. This chain joins TRBV9 and TRBJ1-2; a possible D gene is TRBD1 (5 bases). The CDR3 consists of 14 residues. Germline-derived CDR1 and CDR2 are SGDLS and YYNGEE. Between the trimmed V and J ends, which lost 4 bases and 8 bases, there was a span of 18 bases. Combining the CDR3 with reference TRBV9 and TRBJ1-2 gives the whole variable domain DSGVTQTPKHLITATGQRVTLRCSPRSGDLSVYWYQQSLDQGLQFLIQYYNGEERAKGNILERFSAQQFPDLHSELNLSSLELGDSALYFCASSISPRAEGYTFGSGTRLTVV.

This clonotype has ten or more counts. The chain carries TRBV15 and TRBJ2-5; maybe TRBD1 (6 bases). Between the trimmed V and J ends, which lost 0 bases and 5 bases, there was a span of 13 bases. The germline CDR1 and CDR2 sequences are LNHNV and YYDKDF (reference sequence). The CDR3 contains 15 residues. CDR3 in amino acids: CATSRDRGTPETQYF. The DNA for the CDR3 is TGTGCCACCAGCAGAGATCGAGGGACACCCGAGACCCAGTACTTC.

The chain combines TRBV5-1 with TRBJ1-3; no reliable D call. V was cut by 4 bases and J by 3 bases, with 20 bases left in between. The germline gives CDR1 SGHRS, CDR2 YFSETQ. The CDR3 length is 17 residues. CDR3 sequence: CASSLAPGVGNGNTIYF. CDR3 in DNA: TGCGCCAGCAGCCTGGCCCCCGGAGTGGGGAATGGAAACACCATATATTTT. The complete variable domain, with remaining parts taken from reference TRBV5-1 and TRBJ1-3, reads KAGVTQTPRYLIKTRGQQVTLSCSPISGHRSVSWYQQTPGQGLQFLFEYFSETQRNKGNFPGRFSGRQFSNSRSEMNVSTLELGDSALYLCASSLAPGVGNGNTIYFGEGSWLTVV.

The V gene is TRBV7-9, the J gene TRBJ1-1; 7 bases align to TRBD1. The CDR3 contains 14 residues. Germline lookup yields CDR1 SEHNR and CDR2 FQNEAQ (reference sequence). V dropped 5 bases and J dropped 3; count of bases not matched to a gene: 6. The CDR3 region has the DNA TGTGCCAGCAGCCATACAGGGGATGACACTGAAGCTTTCTTT. Its translation: CASSHTGDDTEAFF.

The gene calls are TRBV10-3 and TRBJ1-3; tentatively, D is TRBD1 (5 bases). The V end was cut by 3 bases, the J end by 0 bases, with 9 bases between. Germline V gives CDR1 ENHRY, CDR2 SYGVKD. The CDR3 runs 15 residues. The DNA of the CDR3 is TGTGCCATCAGTGAAGGGGTACCCTCTGGAAACACCATATATTTT. It yields the protein CAISEGVPSGNTIYF.

The rearrangement joins TRBV7-9 to TRBJ2-7; a possible D gene is TRBD1 (6 bases). The DNA end favors TRBJ2-1, so the J call may be wrong. The CDR3 has 14 amino acids. CDR1 and CDR2 from the germline V gene are SEHNR and FQNEAQ (reference sequence). The CDR3 here is CASSLRTDHNEQFF. CDR3 in DNA: TGTGCCAGCAGCTTACGGACAGACCACAATGAGCAGTTCTTC.

The J gene is TRBJ1-5, the V gene TRBV19, with TRBD1 matching 9 bases. Germline V gives CDR1 LNHDA, CDR2 SQIVND (reference sequence). J lost 11 bases, V lost 2 bases, and 10 bases had no gene match. The length of the CDR3 is 15 residues. CDR3 DNA: TGTGCCAGTAGTATACGACAGGGGGGGGGGCGAACCCAGCATTTT. Translating gives CASSIRQGGGRTQHF.

This clonotype was counted ten times or more. V is TRBV7-2 and J is TRBJ2-7, with 8 bases identical to TRBD1. This CDR3 spans 14 amino acids. The germline V gene encodes CDR1 SGHTA and CDR2 FQGNSA. Unmatched junction bases numbered 8, after V lost 7 bases and J lost 3 bases. CDR3 sequence: CASTSQGVGYEQYF. Here the CDR3 DNA reads TGTGCCAGCACGTCACAGGGGGTGGGCTACGAGCAGTACTTC.

Concerning this clonotype: This may be a read error: a much more frequent sequence differs by one nucleotide. The chain recombines TRBV12-3 or TRBV12-4 with TRBJ2-7; the D gene could be TRBD1 or TRBD2 (5 bases each). The CDR3 is 14 residues long. The V and J ends lost 6 bases and 0 bases respectively, with 12 bases between them. In DNA form, the CDR3 reads TGTGCCAGCAGCTCACAGGAGGACTCCTACGAGCAGTACTTC. This sequence encodes CASSSQEDSYEQYF.

This clonotype was seen only a few times. A read error is possible here, since a much larger clone lies one base away. The chain uses TRBV9 and TRBJ1-1; maybe TRBD1 (5 bases). Germline V gives CDR1 SGDLS, CDR2 YYNGEE. The CDR3 runs 14 residues. Trimming removed 0 bases from V and 4 bases from J, with 10 bases in between. The CDR3 sequence is CASSVGGTSTEAFF. The CDR3 DNA reads TGTGCCAGCAGCGTAGGAGGGACGAGCACTGAAGCTTTCTTT.